This T cell receptor beta chain derives from a study of T-cell memory formation after mild COVID-19. The wider study: Most TCR clusters belonged to a single donor.

V was pared by 2 bases and J by 0 bases, with 11 bases between. CDR3 length: 16 amino acids. CDR1 is WSHSY, CDR2 SAAADI, per germline. TCRdb processed the 5' RACE reads anew with MiXCR; each CDR3 protein has one entry. The top ten hold roughly 7.8% of the sample, which has 550,000 to 600,000 distinct CDR3 sequences, 15% to 20% seen once. Sequenced sample: PBMCs or a T cell subset sorted from them (not recorded which). This chain uses TRBV10-2 with TRBJ1-3, with D uncertain. The clonotype was recovered from an adult woman who had mild COVID-19 (a few samples of this study predate the infection). Cell type and time point are not known. Written as DNA, the CDR3 is TGCGCCAGCAGTGAGATAGGCAGCCGCTCTGGAAACACCATATATTTT. Residues: CASSEIGSRSGNTIYF.